This T cell receptor beta chain was recorded in a study of regulatory T cells in long-lasting Graves disease. The V end lost 4 bases, the J end lost 4 bases, and 9 bases lay between the germline ends. The CDR3 has 13 residues. From germline, CDR1 is SGHNT and CDR2 YYREEE (reference sequence). Documented time point: newly diagnosed GD, antithyroid drugs for less than 3 months. PBMC RNA was the source of the TCR library. Arm-PCR of CDR3 regions and iRepertoire HTBI primers were the basis on which TCR beta libraries were built. TCRdb passed the multiplex PCR reads through MiXCR, listing each CDR3 protein once. The sample lists approximately 400,000 distinct CDR3 sequences; approximately 15% were seen once. This clonotype showed up many times. These same records also appear under a second study, on T cells in Graves' hyperthyroidism and ophthalmopathy.

The chain carries TRBV5-4 and TRBJ2-1; possible D gene TRBD2, 6 bases. The TCR originated in a woman between 35 and 50 years old with Graves disease. Sequenced material: peripheral blood mononuclear cells (PBMCs), taken at new diagnosis, from a patient treated with antithyroid drugs. CDR3 nucleotides: TGTGCCAGCAGCCCGGACTATTACAATGAGCAGTTCTTC. Protein product: CASSPDYYNEQFF. Together with reference TRBV5-4 and TRBJ2-1, the CDR3 gives the full variable domain: ETGVTQSPTHLIKTRGQQVTLRCSSQSGHNTVSWYQQALGQGPQFIFQYYREEENGRGNFPPRFSGLQFPNYSSELNVNALELDDSALYLCASSPDYYNEQFFGPGTRLTVL.